The entry below describes one T cell receptor (beta chain). Antigen: not known. This entry comes from a study of cytomegalovirus exposure and HLA in healthy donors. Study observations and caveats: Through in vitro validation, a few CMV-associated chains were shown to be specific for CMV antigens. A later analysis reportedly found that, within productive TCRs, an Asian-associated ancestry cluster had fewer N-insertions than the mean observed across the approximately 600 donors.

CDR3 length: 15 amino acids. Germline V gene data show CDR1 as LNHDA and CDR2 as SQIVND (reference sequence). The J segment lost 6 bases and the V segment lost 8 bases, leaving 12 bases of the junction unmatched. The PCR contained 60 Vbeta and 13 Jbeta primers. Profiling relied on immunoSEQ multiplex PCR, and the TCRdb table lists in-frame clones only, not all of them. The repertoire holds some 150,000 clones, with roughly 89% as singletons. Sequenced sample: PBMCs. This TCR was recovered from a woman in her 30s in good health and CMV-seronegative. The chain uses TRBV19 and TRBJ2-4; 8 bases fit TRBD1. As DNA, the CDR3 is TGTGCCAGTTCTCACGTCCAGGGGGCGTTAAACATTCAGTACTTC. Its protein product is CASSHVQGALNIQYF.